What follows is one T cell receptor (beta chain) and its context. Trimming removed 6 bases from V and 5 bases from J; junction bases left unmatched: 7. The CDR3 is 13 amino acids. Per germline, CDR1 DFQATT and CDR2 SNEGSKA (reference sequence). This specimen belongs to a study of patients and donors after allogeneic stem cell transplantation. MiXCR, applied by TCRdb to the RT-PCR reads, yields one record per CDR3 protein. The sample contains more than 850,000 distinct CDR3 sequences, around 17% of which appear only once. The sequencing input was blood, either unsorted or a sorted T cell fraction (not recorded which). The receptor's source is a human donor who was either an allogeneic HSCT recipient or a stem cell or donor lymphocyte infusion donor (not recorded which). It is not recorded whose cells these are; they may come from a transplant donor. The V call is TRBV20-1, the J call TRBJ2-5, with 9 bases that match TRBD1. CDR3 protein: CSAAHRGRETQYF. The CDR3 bases are TGCAGTGCGGCACACAGGGGGCGGGAGACCCAGTACTTC.